The rows below give T cell receptor beta chains drawn from one sample of a study of blood T cell repertoires in COVID-19. Assay: immunoSEQ multiplex PCR; the TCRdb copy retains only in-frame clones and omits some. The sample consists of roughly 60,000 clones, almost 95% of them appearing once. The source material was peripheral blood. The receptors were gathered from a man over 45 with active COVID-19. Both conserved end residues are part of each CDR3. Fields, in order: CDR3 length, D gene, V gene, J gene, CDR3 protein. The D gene is left open where the match is weak.

15	TRBD1	TRBV11-1	TRBJ2-7	CASSSGQGVFYEQYF
15	TRBD1	TRBV11-2	TRBJ1-2	CASSDPQGADYGYTF
16	TRBD2	TRBV11-2	TRBJ2-3	CASSLLQLAGTDTQYF
18	TRBD2	TRBV7-3	TRBJ2-1	CASSLIGVAGGTRNEQFF
15	TRBD2	TRBV28	TRBJ2-7	CASSSPAGGSYEQYF
14	TRBD1	TRBV2	TRBJ2-7	CASEKGQGAHEQYF
13	TRBD1	TRBV30	TRBJ2-7	CAWSQGQGIWQYF
15	TRBD2	TRBV27	TRBJ2-7	CASSYKAGVSYEQYF
14	NA	TRBV7-8	TRBJ1-5	CASSPAIGNQPQHF
17	NA	TRBV2	TRBJ2-2	CAVGTGGSWYYTGELFF
14	NA	TRBV5-5	TRBJ1-1	CASSLDILITEAFF
15	TRBD1	TRBV5-4	TRBJ2-7	CASSRASGTGGEQYF
15	NA	TRBV3-1/TRBV3-2	TRBJ1-3	CASSQTGTNGNTIYF
15	NA	TRBV3-1/TRBV3-2	TRBJ2-7	CASSQAGDILYEQYF
13	TRBD2	TRBV28	TRBJ2-7	CASSLVGGGEQYF
15	NA	TRBV5-6	TRBJ2-2	CASSLMTVNTGELFF
14	TRBD1	TRBV2	TRBJ1-5	CASSGGQGTQPQHF
17	TRBD2	TRBV18	TRBJ2-3	CASSPPTSGGRADTQYF
18	TRBD2	TRBV7-9	TRBJ2-3	CASSPHVASGRASDTQYF
14	NA	TRBV28	TRBJ2-7	CASTEGTDLYEQYF
15	TRBD2	TRBV9	TRBJ2-3	CASSDSGRATDTQYF
15	NA	TRBV28	TRBJ2-5	CASGSRAQYQETQYF
14	TRBD1	TRBV6-4	TRBJ1-5	CASSEAGGGQPQHF
13	NA	TRBV5-1	TRBJ2-5	CASNPEQGETQYF
16	NA	TRBV4-2	TRBJ2-6	CASSRESGSGANVLTF
21	NA	TRBV28	TRBJ1-1	CASSFPYTGMGAGKRNTEAFF
13	NA	TRBV5-1	TRBJ2-5	CASSSRERETQYF
13	NA	TRBV6-6	TRBJ1-4	CASSSGGNEKLFF